This T cell receptor beta chain is from a study of metastatic and nonmetastatic thyroid tumors. The germline V gene has CDR1 MNHEY and CDR2 SMNVEV (reference sequence). This CDR3 comprises 13 residues. The germline V and J ends were trimmed by 1 base and 5 bases, with 9 bases remaining between them. With MiXCR, TCRdb called clones anew from the PCR reads. The sample shows about 49,000 clones, roughly 22% of them seen only once. This clone was counted only a few times. Every patient underwent thyroid surgery untreated. The source is a female donor with papillary thyroid cancer or a benign thyroid nodule (not recorded which). Some clones in this sample may be carry-over from other donors' samples. Sequenced sample: blood. The chain employs TRBV27 and TRBJ2-7; D remains ambiguous. The CDR3 region is CASSLFSSNEQYF. In DNA, the CDR3 is TGTGCCAGCAGTTTATTTTCCAGTAACGAGCAGTACTTC.